What follows are 22 T cell receptor beta chains derived from one specimen sequenced in a study of Graves' ophthalmopathy and Graves' hyperthyroidism (dated by TCRdb to the late 2010s). The run used an Illumina HiSeq 2000. For repertoire sequencing, TCR beta CDR3 regions were amplified from RNA transcripts. A first-round RT-PCR used HTBI primers with the Qiagen OneStep RT-PCR kit, followed by a second-round multiplex PCR, size selection and purification. TCRdb redid the processing of the public reads, applying fastp at Q25 and MiXCR, and retained in-frame beta chains. Identical CDR3 proteins give one entry, which carries the most common genes and DNA. The sample yields over a million distinct CDR3 sequences; less than 45% were counted once. Around 10% of the sample rests with the top ten. Source material: peripheral blood or thyroid tissue (not recorded which). Receptors originate from an adult man with Graves' hyperthyroidism.

Notes on this clonotype: A much larger clone lies a single base off, so this may be a read error. The V gene is TRBV20-1, the J gene TRBJ1-5; maybe TRBD1 (5 bases). Trimming shortened V by 3 bases and J by 11 bases, and 17 bases separated the two germline ends. The CDR3 runs 13 residues. The germline V gene encodes CDR1 DFQATT and CDR2 SNEGSKA (reference sequence). The CDR3: CSASPPGGGTQHF. DNA of the CDR3: TGCAGTGCTAGTCCCCCGGGGGGAGGGACCCAGCATTTT.

The rearrangement joins TRBV7-9 to TRBJ1-4, with 10 bases matching TRBD1. This CDR3 is 15 amino acids long. Germline CDR1 is SEHNR and CDR2 is FQNEAQ (reference sequence). V shed 2 bases, J shed 5 bases, and the junction held 2 bases outside the gene matches. The CDR3 sequence: CASSLWGQGNEKLFF. The DNA of the CDR3 is TGTGCCAGCAGCTTATGGGGACAGGGGAATGAAAAACTGTTTTTT.

The chain joins TRBV15 to TRBJ1-5; unclear D gene. The CDR3 is 16 amino acids. V lost 2 bases, J lost 11 bases, and 22 bases lay in between. The V gene's germline CDR1 is LNHNV and CDR2 YYDKDF (reference sequence). The CDR3 protein is CATSRNLAGVSETQHF. The DNA of the CDR3 is TGTGCCACCAGCAGAAATCTAGCGGGAGTTAGTGAGACCCAGCATTTT.

Many counts were recorded for this clonotype. The chain carries TRBV29-1 and TRBJ1-2; no clear D. Germline-derived CDR1 and CDR2 are SQVTM and ANQGSEA. V was trimmed by 6 bases and J by 8 bases, leaving 16 bases between them. CDR3 length: 12 amino acids. The CDR3 DNA sequence: TGCAGCGTGGAGGCTAGGATCGGGGGCTACACCTTC. Protein: CSVEARIGGYTF.

This clonotype was observed many times. The J gene is TRBJ1-5, the V gene TRBV7-6; D uncertain. The CDR3 extends over 13 amino acids. The germline V gene encodes CDR1 SGHVS and CDR2 FNYEAQ. V lost 1 base and J 7 bases, leaving 8 bases between the germline ends. In DNA, the CDR3 is TGTGCCAGCAGCTTAGTGGCGGGCCAGCCCCAGCATTTT. It specifies CASSLVAGQPQHF.

There are many counts of this clonotype. The chain employs TRBV29-1 and TRBJ2-7; TRBD2 agrees at 7 bases. Trimming at V came to 3 bases and at J to 2 bases, leaving 7 bases not matched to a gene. The length of the CDR3 is 14 residues. Germline values: CDR1 SQVTM, CDR2 ANQGSEA. The CDR3 loop is CSVDGVAGAYEQYF. The CDR3 nucleotides read TGCAGCGTTGATGGGGTAGCGGGTGCCTACGAGCAGTACTTC.

On this clonotype itself: One end of the junction varies from germline; a read error may be responsible. The V call is TRBV10-2, the J call TRBJ2-2; 10 positions match TRBD1. This CDR3 has 13 residues. Looked up from germline, CDR1 is WSHSY and CDR2 is SAAADI. This chain's CDR3 is CASGTGDTGELFF. The CDR3 nucleotides read TGTGCCAGTGGGACAGGGGACACCGGGGAGCTGTTTTTT.

This clonotype was observed at least ten times. The chain is built from TRBV25-1 and TRBJ1-3, with D possibly TRBD1 on 6 matching bases. Germline assignment: CDR1 MGHDK and CDR2 SYGVNS. This CDR3 spans 14 amino acids. Trimming took 4 bases from V and 1 from J, leaving 8 bases between them. CDR3 protein: CASSGTASGNTIYF. CDR3 nucleotide sequence: TGTGCCAGCAGTGGGACAGCTTCTGGAAACACCATATATTTT.

In regard to this clonotype: No DNA is shown, since the ends of the CDR3 on it are uncertain; the CDR3 is the one TCRdb lists. The V gene is TRBV25-1, the J gene TRBJ2-5. Germline loops: CDR1 MGHDK, CDR2 SYGVNS. The CDR3 totals 15 residues, both ends included. The CDR3 reads CACSARAVGKETQYF.

The gene calls are TRBV5-6 and TRBJ1-3, with D hard to call. This CDR3 is 16 amino acids long. Trimming cost V 1 base and J 0 bases, with 11 bases left between them. Germline-derived CDR1 and CDR2 are SGHDT and YYEEEE. DNA of the CDR3: TGTGCCAGCAGCTTGCCCCCAGCGATCTCTGGAAACACCATATATTTT. The encoded protein is CASSLPPAISGNTIYF.

The chain couples TRBV6-6 to TRBJ2-7, with 8 bases identical to TRBD1. The CDR3 sequence is 16 residues long. The V gene end was trimmed by 5 bases and the J gene end by 0 bases; junction bases not matched to a gene: 9. Germline values: CDR1 MNHNY, CDR2 SVGAGI (reference sequence). DNA of the CDR3: TGTGCCAGCAGTCCCGACTCGACAGGGGCCTCCTACGAGCAGTACTTC. Amino acid sequence: CASSPDSTGASYEQYF.

The chain links TRBV9 to TRBJ1-5; weak D call: TRBD1 (6 bases). Trimming stripped 3 bases from V and 3 bases from J, with 13 bases between. CDR1 is SGDLS, CDR2 YYNGEE, per germline. This CDR3 contains 15 residues. DNA for the CDR3: TGTGCCAGCAGCGCGGCAGGGGACATCAATCAGCCCCAGCATTTT. It encodes CASSAAGDINQPQHF.

With regard to this clonotype: This may come from a read error, since a much larger clone is one base off. The CDR3 sequence is CASTISQGADEKLFF. The CDR3, as DNA: TGTGCCAGCACCATATCACAGGGGGCCGATGAAAAACTGTTTTTT. V is TRBV7-2 and J is TRBJ1-4; TRBD1 matches at 9 bases. Germline values: CDR1 SGHTA, CDR2 FQGNSA. The CDR3 sequence is 15 residues long. The V gene end was trimmed by 7 bases and the J gene end by 6 bases; junction bases not matched to a gene: 9.

Comments on this clonotype: A much bigger clone sits one base away, suggesting this may be a read error. The rearrangement uses TRBV25-1 and TRBJ1-6, with D perhaps matching TRBD1 (6 bases). Looked up from germline, CDR1 is MGHDK and CDR2 is SYGVNS. The ends were cut back, 8 bases at V and 2 bases at J, with 10 bases in the middle. This CDR3 spans 14 amino acids. This CDR3 reads CASRGQAYNSPLHF. CDR3 nucleotide sequence: TGTGCCAGCCGGGGACAAGCCTATAATTCACCCCTCCACTTT.

This chain links TRBV6-5 with TRBJ1-2; the D gene is possibly TRBD1 (6 bases). The CDR3 spans 16 residues. Germline CDR1 reads MNHEY; CDR2 reads SVGAGI. The V and J ends lost 6 bases and 2 bases respectively, with 19 bases between them. CDR3 nucleotides: TGTGCCAGCAGCCGAACAGGGTTCAATGAAAACTATGGCTACACCTTC. This gives the protein CASSRTGFNENYGYTF.

The table lists this clonotype with a few counts. The chain links TRBV7-2 to TRBJ2-7; TRBD1 matches 10 bases. The CDR3 has 17 amino acids. J was trimmed by 2 bases and V by 3 bases; bases with no gene match: 10. Germline CDR1 reads SGHTA; CDR2 reads FQGNSA. The CDR3 protein is CASSFRDRGYSAYEQYF. The DNA for the CDR3 is TGTGCCAGCAGCTTTCGGGACAGGGGATACTCGGCCTACGAGCAGTACTTC. Using reference TRBV7-2 and TRBJ2-7 for the parts outside the CDR3, the full variable domain is GAGVSQSPSNKVTEKGKDVELRCDPISGHTALYWYRQSLGQGLEFLIYFQGNSAPDKSGLPSDRFSAERTGGSVSTLTIQRTQQEDSAVYLCASSFRDRGYSAYEQYFGPGTRLTVT.

V gene TRBV6-6 combines with J gene TRBJ2-2, with no clear D. V shed 8 bases and J shed 5 bases, with 9 bases lying between them. Germline V gene sequence: CDR1 MNHNY, CDR2 SVGAGI (reference sequence). The CDR3 extends over 12 amino acids. CDR3 nucleotide sequence: TGTGCCAGCGGACGGGTAACCGGGGAGCTGTTTTTT. It translates to CASGRVTGELFF.

This clonotype was found a few times. The V and J genes are TRBV7-3 and TRBJ2-5; D call uncertain. The CDR3 contains 13 residues. CDR1 SGHTA and CDR2 FQGTGA come from the germline V gene. Trimming pared 5 bases from V and 5 bases from J, leaving 12 bases between. This chain's CDR3 is CASSINGLETQYF. The CDR3 nucleotides are TGTGCCAGCAGCATAAACGGGTTGGAGACCCAGTACTTC.

This clonotype has a handful of counts. The chain joins TRBV20-1 to TRBJ2-7, with 11 bases lining up with TRBD2. The CDR3 covers 15 residues. Germline-derived CDR1 and CDR2 are DFQATT and SNEGSKA (reference sequence). V shed 2 bases, J shed 4 bases, and the junction held 7 bases outside the gene matches. CDR3: CSARNVAGGFYEQYF. In DNA form, the CDR3 reads TGCAGTGCTAGAAACGTAGCGGGAGGGTTTTACGAGCAGTACTTC.

The rearrangement links TRBV4-2 to TRBJ1-2; D is uncertain. This CDR3 is 13 amino acids long. The germline CDR1 and CDR2 sequences are LGHNA and YNFKEQ. V was cut by 2 bases and J by 8 bases, with 12 bases left in between. The CDR3 reads CASSQQVWEGYTF. In DNA, the CDR3 is TGTGCCAGCAGCCAACAGGTTTGGGAGGGCTACACCTTC.

The chain recombines TRBV19 with TRBJ1-4; 9 positions agree with TRBD1. Germline V gene data show CDR1 as LNHDA and CDR2 as SQIVND (reference sequence). The CDR3 has 15 residues. J lost 5 bases, V lost 3 bases, and 4 bases had no gene match. The CDR3 nucleotides are TGTGCCAGTAGTATGGGGACAGGGTGGAATGAAAAACTGTTTTTT. Translation: CASSMGTGWNEKLFF. The whole variable domain, filled in from reference TRBV19 and TRBJ1-4, reads DGGITQSPKYLFRKEGQNVTLSCEQNLNHDAMYWYRQDPGQGLRLIYYSQIVNDFQKGDIAEGYSVSREKKESFPLTVTSAQKNPTAFYLCASSMGTGWNEKLFFGSGTQLSVL.

The chain couples TRBV6-5 to TRBJ1-1; D remains unclear. The CDR3 has 14 residues. V dropped 11 bases and J dropped 3 bases, with 19 bases sitting between them. In germline, CDR1 is MNHEY, CDR2 SVGAGI. The CDR3 reads CASQRVSGYTEAFF. CDR3 coding DNA: TGTGCCTCACAAAGGGTATCGGGGTACACTGAAGCTTTCTTT.